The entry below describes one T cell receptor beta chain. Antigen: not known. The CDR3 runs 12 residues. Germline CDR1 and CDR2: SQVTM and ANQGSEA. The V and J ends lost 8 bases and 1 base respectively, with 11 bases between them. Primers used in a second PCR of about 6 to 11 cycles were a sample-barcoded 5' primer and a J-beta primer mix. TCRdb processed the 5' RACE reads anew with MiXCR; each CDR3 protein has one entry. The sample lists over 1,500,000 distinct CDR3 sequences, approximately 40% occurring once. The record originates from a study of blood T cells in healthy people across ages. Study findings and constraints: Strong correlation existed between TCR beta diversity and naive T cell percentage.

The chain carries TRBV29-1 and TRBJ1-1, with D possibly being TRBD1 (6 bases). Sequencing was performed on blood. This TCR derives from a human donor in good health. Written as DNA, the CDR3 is TGCAGCAGTTTAGGGGGGAACACTGAAGCTTTCTTT. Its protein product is CSSLGGNTEAFF.